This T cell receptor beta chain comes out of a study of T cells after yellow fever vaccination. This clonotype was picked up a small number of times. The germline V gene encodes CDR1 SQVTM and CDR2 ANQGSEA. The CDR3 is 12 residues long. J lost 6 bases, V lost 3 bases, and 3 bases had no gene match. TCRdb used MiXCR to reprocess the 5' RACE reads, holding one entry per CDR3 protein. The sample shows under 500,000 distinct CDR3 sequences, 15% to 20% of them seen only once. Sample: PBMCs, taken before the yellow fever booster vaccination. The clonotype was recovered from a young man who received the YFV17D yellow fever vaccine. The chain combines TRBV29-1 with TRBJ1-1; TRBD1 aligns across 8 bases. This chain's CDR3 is CSVDGQGAEAFF. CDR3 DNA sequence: TGCAGCGTTGATGGACAGGGCGCTGAAGCTTTCTTT. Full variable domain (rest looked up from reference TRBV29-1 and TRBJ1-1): SAVISQKPSRDICQRGTSLTIQCQVDSQVTMMFWYRQQPGQSLTLIATANQGSEATYESGFVIDKFPISRPNLTFSTLTVSNMSPEDSSIYLCSVDGQGAEAFFGQGTRLTVV.